In its sample, the clone carrying this TCR delta chain is large. Distinct nucleotide sequences in the sample also encode this CDR3. The data are from a study of gamma-delta T cells after stem cell transplantation. Germline loops: CDR1 GEAIGNYY, CDR2 EKD. This CDR3 has 21 amino acids. Germline trimming cut 3 bases from V and 1 base from J; bases unmatched to any gene: 19. TCRdb fed the RT-PCR reads to CATT. Counted here are about 2,800 delta-chain clones, 2.7% occurring once; the ten biggest clones make up around a fifth. The sequence derives from a human donor. It is not recorded whose cells these are; they may come from a transplant donor. V usage is TRDV2 and J usage is TRDJ1; the match to TRDD3 covers 13 bases. Input material: gamma-delta T cells. The CDR3: CACDPLRSFTGGYASTDKLIF. In DNA form, the CDR3 reads TGTGCCTGTGACCCTCTCAGAAGCTTTACTGGGGGATACGCTTCCACCGATAAACTCATCTTT.